Sequencing of this T cell receptor beta chain was carried out in a study of spatial heterogeneity in lung cancer. Trimming cost V 0 bases and J 3 bases, with 19 bases left between them. Germline-derived CDR1 and CDR2 are SGHRS and YFSETQ. The CDR3 has 17 amino acids. Documented time point: blood at routine non-recurrence follow-up after resection. Frozen PBMC, nontumor lung or tumor provided whole RNA, which was sequenced unsorted. A unique molecular identifier was carried by every single TCR cDNA molecule. TCRdb re-analysed the 5' RACE reads in MiXCR, keeping a single row per CDR3 protein. The sample yields around 110,000 distinct CDR3 sequences, 10% to 15% seen once.

The receptor comes from a male donor with early-stage non-small cell lung cancer. V usage is TRBV5-1 and J usage is TRBJ2-7; D tentatively reads TRBD1 or TRBD2 (6 bases each). Specimen: PBMCs, collected at follow-up. CDR3 protein: CASSLGRTGAVHYEQYF. The CDR3 nucleotides read TGCGCCAGCAGCTTGGGGCGAACGGGGGCCGTGCACTACGAGCAGTACTTC.